The entry that follows covers one TCR beta chain sequence. Per germline, CDR1 MNHEY and CDR2 SVGAGI. The ends lost 5 bases at V and 5 bases at J; junction bases unmatched: 3. The CDR3 consists of 12 residues. The method was immunoSEQ multiplex PCR; TCRdb's version includes in-frame clones alone and lacks a portion of them. The sample yields 150,000 to 200,000 clones, around 89% seen once. This sample is drawn from a study of blood T cell repertoires in COVID-19. For the study at large: Nucleic acid was either cDNA or gDNA, and it came from T cells, B-cell-depleted T cells, or PBMCs.

The J gene is TRBJ2-7, the V gene TRBV6-5; TRBD1 matches at 7 bases. This sequence was found in a woman younger than 30 who had recovered from COVID-19. Sequencing was performed on PBMCs or T cells enriched from blood (not recorded which). DNA of the CDR3: TGTGCCAGCAGTCCGCAGGGGGACGAGCAGTACTTC. Translating gives CASSPQGDEQYF.